This T cell receptor (beta chain) is from a study of CD8 T cells in ankylosing spondylitis. Study-level findings and limits: Disease-associated clonotypes exhibited CD8+ identity and were relatively infrequent in peripheral blood. Matched ankylosing spondylitis synovial fluid reportedly showed significant enrichment of disease-linked clones. Ankylosing spondylitis blood appeared to carry a characteristic TCR beta motif of eight or nine highly homologous variants.

This CDR3 comprises 16 residues. V dropped 5 bases and J dropped 7; count of bases not matched to a gene: 13. Germline V gives CDR1 SGHVS, CDR2 FQNEAQ. Quantitative barcoded 5'-RACE was used to prepare TCR beta libraries. TCRdb reanalysed the 5' RACE reads using MiXCR and keeps one entry per CDR3 protein. The sample lists 290,000 or so distinct CDR3 sequences, around 21% occurring once. To note about this clonotype: Its antigen is not known.

The clonotype originates from a female donor with ankylosing spondylitis or in good health (not recorded which). Material: blood, either unsorted or a sorted T cell fraction (not recorded which). The chain links TRBV7-8 to TRBJ1-4, with 7 bases matching TRBD1. CDR3 sequence reads: CASSTRGKGASEKLFF. The CDR3 nucleotides are TGTGCCAGCAGCACCCGGGGGAAGGGGGCGAGTGAAAAACTGTTTTTT.